This T cell receptor (beta chain) was captured in a study of blood T cell repertoires in COVID-19. The data were produced by immunoSEQ multiplex PCR, yet TCRdb's version contains in-frame clones alone and is incomplete. The table records over 150,000 clones, 84% of them present only once. Trimming took off 4 bases at V and 9 bases at J, with 15 bases between the two ends. CDR3 size: 13 residues. CDR1 and CDR2 from the germline V gene are SGDLS and YYNGEE. The clonotype comes from a human donor in a cohort sampled during active COVID-19. The chain links TRBV9 to TRBJ2-3; TRBD2 is a possible D gene (6 bases). The sequenced sample was peripheral blood. Written as DNA, the CDR3 is TGTGCCAGCAGCAAGGGACTGACCACAACGCAGTATTTT. Translating it yields CASSKGLTTTQYF.